This T cell receptor (beta chain) was identified in a study of T cells in Graves' hyperthyroidism and ophthalmopathy. The CDR3 regions of TCR beta were amplified from RNA transcripts. First-round RT-PCR with HTBI primers amplified the TCR CDR3 region. TCRdb called the multiplex PCR reads again in MiXCR, with one record for every CDR3 protein. There are hundreds of thousands of distinct CDR3 sequences in the sample; 20% occur only once, and around 50% lies in the top ten. As concerns this clonotype: What it binds is unknown.

Germline values: CDR1 SGDLS, CDR2 YYNGEE. The V and J ends lost 0 bases and 7 bases respectively, with 4 bases between them. CDR3 size: 12 residues. General observations from the study: Most thyroid clonotypes that were expanded above 0.001 also turned up in blood.

This TCR came from a man aged 35 to 55 with Graves' ophthalmopathy. The sample consisted of blood. The rearrangement links TRBV9 to TRBJ2-2, with D unresolved. For the CDR3, the DNA is TGTGCCAGCAGCGTAGAGGGCGGGGAGCTGTTTTTT. Protein product: CASSVEGGELFF.